This T cell receptor (beta chain) was observed in a study of human T cells and chemical hapten exposure (TCRdb year 2021). For the wider study: For sensitization, 2% DPC in acetone was applied to a roughly 2 cm by roughly 2 cm area of upper inner arm skin. Throughout the roughly 24-week study period, patients were also given weekly therapeutic DPC doses on the scalp. Patch tests used Finn chambers with 0.01% DPC on the upper back, scored after 6 days by International Contact Dermatitis Research Group standards. The patient cohort, mostly female, included alopecia areata with under or over 50% scalp involvement, alopecia totalis and alopecia universalis. Libraries were pooled for sequencing, and per-sample TCR yields varied mainly because of small differences in library volumes within the pool. This study followed changes in the peripheral blood TCR repertoire in vivo during primary and secondary sensitization of alopecia patients to the hapten diphenylcyclopropenone (DPC). Blood samples were taken from patients before sensitization (week 0) and then at 2, 6 and about 24 weeks after DPC sensitization. For TCR sequencing, blood came from 25 to 35 alopecia patients at anywhere from one to four time points (pre-sensitization, 2, 6 and 24 weeks).

The library was generated by RACE. The instrument given in TCRdb is NextSeq 500. During library preparation, unique molecular identifiers were attached to individual cDNA molecules so that TCRs could be counted in a quantitative, reproducible way. From each blood RNA sample, both TCR alpha and TCR beta chains were sequenced. Processing in the source paper ran as follows. A median of about 100,000 TCRs per sample was observed, with a range of roughly 20,000 to 700,000. V, J and CDR3 annotation of the TCR reads was performed with the Decombinator software suite. To make PS versus PT1 abundance plots, every sample was subsampled to the same number of TCRs (28,000). Expanded TCRs were defined as absent before sensitization and observed at least eight times at the 2-week time point. The public reads were quality trimmed at Q25 with fastp and then assembled into clones with MiXCR by TCRdb, keeping productive beta chains. Each CDR3 protein appears once, grouped with its most common genes and DNA. The V and J calls were not made by the authors but by TCRdb's processing. This sample is represented by some 380,000 distinct CDR3 sequences; around 5% of them were singletons. In total, the top ten clones hold under 2.5% of the sample.

This clonotype was seen at least ten times. No cognate antigen has been identified for it. No base quality values were provided; no much bigger clone lies one nucleotide off. Inclusive of the bounding cysteine and phenylalanine, the CDR3 is 14 residues long. CDR3 DNA only is kept here, 42 bases in frame from base 1. V is cut by 2 bases and J by 5 bases, and the space between the germline ends is 14 bases. The germline V gene specifies SGDLS as CDR1 and YYNGEE as CDR2. Beyond this particular receptor, the publication reports: The number of TCRs above 1 in 1000 frequency did not change with DPC sensitization; there was no evidence of global repertoire structure alterations. Compared with pre-sensitization or healthy control sets, expanded TCRs formed significantly more large CDR3 similarity clusters, which is consistent with antigen-driven responses. Repeated subsampling changed both the strength of the expansion versus patch-test correlation and the threshold at which the correlation became significant. A positive correlation was found between the number of PT1 expanded TCRs and patch test score, with significance reached at thresholds 8, 16 and 32 but not 4. Because all patients had alopecia, a presumed autoimmune disease, the immune response of the patients might differ from that of healthy individuals.

What this sample's time point label stands for: patch test 1, 2 weeks after DPC sensitization. The sample's treatment or condition label, decoded: therapeutic diphenylcyclopropenone sensitization with weekly scalp DPC. At every patch-test visit, the blood draw took place before the patch test was put on. Eligible patients were aged 18 to 70, diagnosed with alopecia, deemed suitable for DPC therapy, and excluded if pregnant. Total RNA was isolated from unfractionated whole blood collected in Tempus Blood RNA tubes. The TCR sequence derives from a woman between 45 and 65 years old with alopecia areata. Some clones in this sample may be carry-over from other donors' samples. Specimen: whole blood, collected in connection with sensitization to the hapten diphenylcyclopropenone (DPC). The chain links TRBV9 with TRBJ2-7, and TRBD2 may be the D gene, going by 6 matching bases. CDR3 loop: CASSVLGGIDEQYF. The DNA reads as follows: TGTGCCAGCAGCGTTCTAGGAGGGATCGACGAGCAGTACTTC.